A single sample gave rise to the 24 T cell receptor beta chains below, sequenced in a study of PD-L1 blockade in urothelial cancer. Measured with immunoSEQ multiplex PCR; TCRdb has only the in-frame clones, and not every one. The sample has about 50,000 clones; approximately 86% are singletons. Time point here: peripheral blood 6 weeks after treatment start. Source: PBMCs, taken around atezolizumab (anti-PD-L1) treatment. These receptors came from a man aged 50 to 59 with urothelial cancer.

This chain connects TRBV6-5 to TRBJ2-7, with unresolved D. This CDR3 comprises 15 residues. The V gene lost 3 bases and the J gene lost 6 bases, with 18 bases spanning the gap. Germline V gene data show CDR1 as MNHEY and CDR2 as SVGAGI. This chain's CDR3 is CASSYSGFGYSEQYF. CDR3 nucleotides: TGTGCCAGCAGTTATTCTGGTTTCGGGTATTCCGAGCAGTACTTC.

The chain employs TRBV7-2 and TRBJ2-7, with TRBD2 matching 10 bases. V was pared by 1 base and J by 6 bases, with 3 bases of the junction left unmatched. The CDR3 is 14 amino acids. Germline lookup yields CDR1 SGHTA and CDR2 FQGNSA. The CDR3 loop is CASSLGLAGGEQYF. CDR3 DNA sequence: TGTGCCAGCAGCTTAGGACTAGCGGGTGGCGAGCAGTACTTC.

The chain combines TRBV5-1 with TRBJ2-2; D is unclear. V gave up 2 bases and J gave up 7 bases, with 3 bases separating them. Germline V gene data show CDR1 as SGHRS and CDR2 as YFSETQ. CDR3 length: 11 residues. CDR3 region: CASSFLGELFF. CDR3 sequence (DNA): TGCGCCAGCAGCTTTCTCGGGGAGCTGTTTTTT. Full variable domain (missing parts from reference TRBV5-1 and TRBJ2-2): KAGVTQTPRYLIKTRGQQVTLSCSPISGHRSVSWYQQTPGQGLQFLFEYFSETQRNKGNFPGRFSGRQFSNSRSEMNVSTLELGDSALYLCASSFLGELFFGEGSRLTVL.

This chain joins TRBV2 and TRBJ2-5; 13 nucleotides align to TRBD2. This CDR3 contains 14 residues. V lost 5 bases to trimming and J lost 7 bases; unmatched junction nucleotides: 4. From germline, CDR1 is SNHLY and CDR2 FYNNEI. The CDR3 is CASSITSGGATQYF. The CDR3 nucleotides are TGTGCCAGCAGTATCACTAGCGGGGGGGCGACCCAGTACTTC.

This clone was detected once. The chain links TRBV9 to TRBJ2-2, with D possibly TRBD1 on 6 matching bases. Trimming removed 4 bases at V and 0 bases at J, with 13 bases between. CDR3 length: 16 amino acids. The germline V gene encodes CDR1 SGDLS and CDR2 YYNGEE. In nucleotides, the CDR3 is TGTGCCAGCAGCTTTCGGACAGACCCGAACACCGGGGAGCTGTTTTTT. It codes for CASSFRTDPNTGELFF.

The rearrangement links TRBV27 to TRBJ1-1; TRBD1 is a possible D gene (6 bases). The V gene's germline CDR1 is MNHEY and CDR2 SMNVEV (reference sequence). The CDR3 is made up of 16 amino acids. V gave up 3 bases and J gave up 1 base, with 15 bases separating them. CDR3 amino acids: CASSFWAGAGNTEAFF. In DNA, the CDR3 is TGTGCCAGCAGTTTTTGGGCAGGGGCGGGGAACACTGAAGCTTTCTTT.

This rearrangement joins TRBV4-3 to TRBJ2-3; perhaps TRBD2 as D (6 bases). Trimming pared 0 bases from V and 0 bases from J, leaving 10 bases between. The CDR3 runs to 16 residues. Per the germline V gene, CDR1 is LGHNA and CDR2 is YSLEER. The CDR3 DNA is TGCGCCAGCAGCCAAGATTGGAGCGGGAGCACAGATACGCAGTATTTT. Translation: CASSQDWSGSTDTQYF.

This chain joins TRBV4-1 and TRBJ2-7; tentative D call: TRBD1 (6 bases). CDR1 and CDR2 (germline): MGHRA, YSYEKL. The CDR3 sequence is 15 residues long. V gave up 1 base and J gave up 2 bases, with 12 bases separating them. CDR3 residues: CASSQVGASPYEQYF. The CDR3, as DNA: TGCGCCAGCAGCCAAGTGGGGGCCTCACCCTACGAGCAGTACTTC.

The CDR3 nucleotides are TGTGCCAGCAGCTTTAGAACGGGGGCAGATACGCAGTATTTT. It codes for CASSFRTGADTQYF. The rearrangement joins TRBV7-2 to TRBJ2-3; tentative D call: TRBD2 (6 bases). CDR1 is SGHTA, CDR2 FQGNSA, per germline. Trimming shortened V by 3 bases and J by 4 bases, and 11 bases separated the two germline ends. The CDR3 spans 14 residues.

This chain uses TRBV7-2 with TRBJ2-5; D remains unclear. V lost 0 bases and J lost 1, with 3 bases in between. CDR3 size: 13 residues. Germline V CDR1 and CDR2: SGHTA, FQGNSA. Written as DNA, the CDR3 is TGTGCCAGCAGCTTAGCACTCCAAGAGACCCAGTACTTC. It encodes CASSLALQETQYF.

The rearrangement uses TRBV5-4 and TRBJ1-6, with a possible D match to TRBD1 (6 bases). The CDR3 is 14 residues long. Trimming removed 1 base at V and 10 bases at J, with 12 bases between. CDR1 SGHNT and CDR2 YYREEE come from the germline V gene (reference sequence). Here the CDR3 DNA reads TGTGCCAGCAGCTTGACAGGGTTCGGATCACCCCTCCACTTT. It yields the protein CASSLTGFGSPLHF.

J is TRBJ2-4 and V is TRBV15; 7 bases fit TRBD2. There are 15 residues in the CDR3. In germline, CDR1 is LNHNV, CDR2 YYDKDF (reference sequence). V gave up 0 bases and J gave up 7 bases; unmatched junction bases: 6. CDR3 amino acids: CATSRDFSGWNIQYF. The CDR3 nucleotides are TGTGCCACCAGCAGAGATTTTAGCGGGTGGAACATTCAGTACTTC.

The rearrangement links TRBV14 to TRBJ2-1; TRBD2 matches at 8 bases. There are 13 residues in the CDR3. The germline V gene has CDR1 SGHDN and CDR2 FVKESK. With V trimmed by 6 bases and J by 4 bases, 2 bases remained unmatched. CDR3 residues: CASRRGVYNEQFF. The CDR3 nucleotides are TGTGCCAGCAGGCGGGGGGTTTACAATGAGCAGTTCTTC.

This clone was seen a few times. This sequence joins TRBV30 and TRBJ1-4; 8 nucleotides agree with TRBD1. Losses at the gene ends were 0 bases for V and 7 bases for J; bases not matched to a gene: 4. This CDR3 comprises 14 residues. Germline CDR1 GTSNPN, CDR2 SVGIG (reference sequence). CDR3 in amino acids: CAWSVRGQAEKLFF. CDR3 nucleotides: TGTGCCTGGAGTGTCAGGGGGCAGGCTGAAAAACTGTTTTTT.

The chain recombines TRBV4-3 with TRBJ2-1; D might be TRBD1 (6 bases). From germline, CDR1 is LGHNA and CDR2 YSLEER. Trimming stripped 3 bases from V and 4 bases from J, with 13 bases between. The CDR3 contains 15 residues. As DNA, the CDR3 is TGCGCCAGCAGCCAGCAAAGACAGGTGTACAATGAGCAGTTCTTC. This codes for CASSQQRQVYNEQFF.

The chain recombines TRBV7-9 with TRBJ1-1, with TRBD1 matching 7 bases. After removal of 6 bases from V and 4 bases from J, the junction contained 11 bases not matched to a gene. The germline CDR1 and CDR2 sequences are SEHNR and FQNEAQ (reference sequence). The CDR3 covers 15 residues. The CDR3 sequence: CASSRDSLLSTEAFF. The DNA for the CDR3 is TGTGCCAGCAGTAGGGACAGCCTCTTGAGCACTGAAGCTTTCTTT.

J is TRBJ1-3 and V is TRBV11-1; 7 nucleotides match TRBD1. Looked up from germline, CDR1 is SGHAT and CDR2 is FQDESV (reference sequence). There are 14 residues in the CDR3. V was pared by 6 bases and J by 4 bases, with 6 bases of the junction left unmatched. CDR3 bases: TGTGCCAGCAGTCCGGACAGGACCGGAAACACCATATATTTT. Protein: CASSPDRTGNTIYF.

V gene TRBV29-1 combines with J gene TRBJ2-2; 8 nucleotides line up with TRBD2. Trimming at V came to 7 bases and at J to 7 bases, leaving 14 bases not matched to a gene. CDR3 length: 15 residues. Germline values: CDR1 SQVTM, CDR2 ANQGSEA. The CDR3 nucleotides are TGCAGCGCCCCTGGAGGAGCGGGAGCGGGCGGGGAGCTGTTTTTT. Encoded protein: CSAPGGAGAGGELFF.

The chain uses TRBV6-4 and TRBJ2-1; 7 bases are shared with TRBD1. CDR1 is MRHNA and CDR2 is SNTAGT in the germline V gene. The junction had 4 bases not matched to a gene; V was cut back by 4 bases and J by 7 bases. The CDR3 is 13 residues long. CDR3 sequence (DNA): TGTGCCAGCAGTGTGGGACAGCGGAATGAGCAGTTCTTC. It is translated as CASSVGQRNEQFF.

This clone was counted a few times. The chain has TRBV5-1 and TRBJ2-5; possible D gene TRBD2, 6 bases. V gave up 1 base and J gave up 3 bases, with 13 bases separating them. This CDR3 has 15 amino acids. The germline gives CDR1 SGHRS, CDR2 YFSETQ. As DNA, the CDR3 is TGCGCCAGCAGCTTGTCCCCGGGGGAGAAAGAGACCCAGTACTTC. The encoded protein is CASSLSPGEKETQYF.

V gene TRBV9 combines with J gene TRBJ2-2; no reliable D call. V gave up 1 base and J gave up 0 bases, with 13 bases separating them. The CDR3 runs to 17 residues. CDR1 is SGDLS and CDR2 is YYNGEE in the germline V gene. In nucleotides, the CDR3 is TGTGCCAGCAGCGTACCCCCACACATTACGAACACCGGGGAGCTGTTTTTT. Translating gives CASSVPPHITNTGELFF.

The sample holds a few counts of this clone. V gene TRBV6-1 combines with J gene TRBJ2-1; D call uncertain. The germline CDR1 and CDR2 sequences are MNHNS and SASEGT. V was trimmed by 2 bases and J by 7 bases, leaving 6 bases between them. The CDR3 totals 12 residues. The CDR3 protein is CASSETWNEQFF. CDR3 nucleotide sequence: TGTGCCAGCAGTGAAACTTGGAATGAGCAGTTCTTC.

CDR3 nucleotides: TGTGCCAGTAGTATGGTCGCCAGATCCACCGGGGAGCTGTTTTTT. Translation gives CASSMVARSTGELFF. The chain links TRBV19 to TRBJ2-2; D call uncertain. Trimming cost V 3 bases and J 4 bases, with 12 bases left between them. Per germline, CDR1 LNHDA and CDR2 SQIVND (reference sequence). The CDR3 spans 15 residues.

The CDR3, as DNA: TGCAGCGTTGCGGCTAGCGGGAGGACGCTCGAGACCCAGTACTTC. Its protein product is CSVAASGRTLETQYF. The genes are TRBV29-1 and TRBJ2-5; 11 positions agree with TRBD2. Germline V gene data show CDR1 as SQVTM and CDR2 as ANQGSEA. Losses at the gene ends were 4 bases for V and 5 bases for J; bases not matched to a gene: 9. The CDR3 totals 15 residues.